Presented here are 3 T cell receptor beta chains from one specimen sequenced in a study of blood T cell repertoires in COVID-19. Profiling relied on immunoSEQ multiplex PCR, and the TCRdb table lists in-frame clones only, not all of them. The sample shows under 400,000 clones, about nine tenths of them seen only once. Sequenced sample: peripheral blood. These receptors all stem from a woman in her twenties or thirties with COVID-19, enrolled during active disease.

V is TRBV6-5 and J is TRBJ2-7, with 9 bases lining up with TRBD1. V lost 0 bases and J lost 6; bases outside the gene matches: 6. CDR1 is MNHEY and CDR2 is SVGAGI in the germline V gene. The CDR3 spans 15 residues. The CDR3 bases are TGTGCCAGCAGTTACTCCAACAGGGGGCTTGTCGAGCAGTACTTC. Translating gives CASSYSNRGLVEQYF.

V is TRBV29-1 and J is TRBJ2-2; perhaps TRBD1 as D (5 bases). V dropped 1 base and J dropped 3 bases, with 9 bases sitting between them. The germline CDR1 and CDR2 sequences are SQVTM and ANQGSEA. This CDR3 has 14 amino acids. CDR3: CSVEAGPYTGELFF. As DNA, the CDR3 is TGCAGCGTTGAAGCAGGGCCTTACACCGGGGAGCTGTTTTTT.

This sequence joins TRBV20-1 and TRBJ2-5; TRBD2 aligns across 9 bases. The germline CDR1 and CDR2 sequences are DFQATT and SNEGSKA (reference sequence). V lost 3 bases to trimming and J lost 5 bases; unmatched junction nucleotides: 16. This CDR3 is built from 17 residues. This CDR3 reads CSASRRLAGFRGETQYF. Written as DNA, the CDR3 is TGCAGTGCTAGTCGGCGGCTAGCGGGGTTCCGGGGGGAGACCCAGTACTTC.